Listed below are T cell receptor beta chains from one sample, sequenced in a study of control samples from healthy donors and cancer patients. Profiling relied on immunoSEQ multiplex PCR, and the TCRdb table lists in-frame clones only, not all of them. The repertoire has some 74,000 clones, about 95% of them found once; the top ten carry approximately 2.8%. The specimen was blood. Receptors originate from a woman in her 30s in good health. CDR3s include the opening cysteine and the closing phenylalanine or tryptophan. A D gene is named only where the DNA matches it firmly. The size field is filled for only some rows; it gives once, few, many or a size class.

CDR3aa: CASSSSYEQYF; CDR3nt: TGTGCCAGCAGCTCTTCCTACGAGCAGTACTTC; j_gene: TRBJ2-7; d_gene: NA; abundance: NA; v_gene: TRBV11-2
CDR3aa: CASRQLIVGELFF; CDR3nt: TGTGCCAGCAGACAACTGATTGTCGGGGAGCTGTTTTTT; j_gene: TRBJ2-2; d_gene: NA; abundance: NA; v_gene: TRBV14
CDR3aa: CASSPYTGSTDTQYF; CDR3nt: TGTGCCAGCAGCCCATATACGGGAAGCACAGATACGCAGTATTTT; j_gene: TRBJ2-3; d_gene: NA; abundance: NA; v_gene: TRBV7-2
CDR3aa: CASSFSTGGRGNQPQHF; CDR3nt: TGTGCCAGCAGCTTCTCTACAGGGGGCCGAGGCAATCAGCCCCAGCATTTT; j_gene: TRBJ1-5; d_gene: TRBD1; abundance: NA; v_gene: TRBV7-9
CDR3aa: CASSRQGKNYGYTF; CDR3nt: TGTGCCAGCAGCCGTCAGGGGAAGAACTATGGCTACACCTTC; j_gene: TRBJ1-2; d_gene: NA; abundance: NA; v_gene: TRBV3-1/TRBV3-2
CDR3aa: CAWSKNSNTEAFF; CDR3nt: TGTGCCTGGAGTAAGAACTCGAACACTGAAGCTTTCTTT; j_gene: TRBJ1-1; d_gene: NA; abundance: once; v_gene: TRBV30
CDR3aa: CASSDRAYNQPQHF; CDR3nt: TGTGCCAGCAGTGACAGGGCCTATAATCAGCCCCAGCATTTT; j_gene: TRBJ1-5; d_gene: NA; abundance: NA; v_gene: TRBV2
CDR3aa: CASSLYGPTGVGDTQYF; CDR3nt: TGTGCCAGCAGCTTATACGGGCCTACGGGGGTAGGAGATACGCAGTATTTT; j_gene: TRBJ2-3; d_gene: NA; abundance: NA; v_gene: TRBV5-6
CDR3aa: CASSFPGQGGNEQFF; CDR3nt: TGTGCCAGCAGTTTTCCGGGACAGGGGGGGAATGAGCAGTTCTTC; j_gene: TRBJ2-1; d_gene: TRBD1; abundance: NA; v_gene: TRBV5-4
CDR3aa: CASVQDSYNEQFF; CDR3nt: TGTGCCAGCGTCCAGGACAGCTACAATGAGCAGTTCTTC; j_gene: TRBJ2-1; d_gene: NA; abundance: NA; v_gene: TRBV25-1
CDR3aa: CASSRWASDYEQYF; CDR3nt: TGTGCCAGCAGCCGTTGGGCTTCTGACTACGAGCAGTACTTC; j_gene: TRBJ2-7; d_gene: NA; abundance: NA; v_gene: TRBV3-1/TRBV3-2